This T cell receptor (beta chain) derives from a study of CD8 T cells in ankylosing spondylitis. TCRdb reprocessed the 5' RACE reads with MiXCR, giving one entry per CDR3 protein. The sample carries 150,000 to 200,000 distinct CDR3 sequences, roughly 12% recorded once. This clonotype was observed a handful of times. The antigen remains unidentified. Study observations and caveats: It was reported that disease-linked clones were significantly enriched in matched ankylosing spondylitis synovial fluid. Disease-linked clones displayed a CD8+ phenotype and appeared relatively rarely in peripheral blood.

The source of this sequence is a male donor with ankylosing spondylitis or in good health (not recorded which). Sequenced material: blood, either unsorted or a sorted T cell fraction (not recorded which).

The CDR3 DNA sequence: TGCAGTGCTAGAGTCCAGGGTATCACTGAAGCTTTCTTT. This translates into CSARVQGITEAFF. This chain joins TRBV20-1 and TRBJ1-1; possible D gene TRBD1, 5 bases. CDR1 is DFQATT, CDR2 SNEGSKA, per germline (reference sequence). V shed 1 base and J shed 4 bases, with 10 bases lying between them. There are 13 residues in the CDR3.